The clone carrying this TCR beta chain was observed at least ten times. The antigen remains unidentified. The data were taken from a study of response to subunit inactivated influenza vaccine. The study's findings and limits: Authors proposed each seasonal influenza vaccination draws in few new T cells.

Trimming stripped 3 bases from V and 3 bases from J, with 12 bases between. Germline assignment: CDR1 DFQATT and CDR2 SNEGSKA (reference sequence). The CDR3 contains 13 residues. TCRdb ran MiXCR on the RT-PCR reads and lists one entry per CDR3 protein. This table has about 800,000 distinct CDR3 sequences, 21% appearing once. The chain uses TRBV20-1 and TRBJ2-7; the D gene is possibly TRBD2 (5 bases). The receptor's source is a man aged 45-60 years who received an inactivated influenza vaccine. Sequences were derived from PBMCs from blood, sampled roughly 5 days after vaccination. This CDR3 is CSASGGFGYEQYF. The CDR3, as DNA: TGCAGTGCTAGCGGCGGGTTTGGCTACGAGCAGTACTTC.